The next 27 T cell receptor beta chains were all read from a single sample in a study of T-cell memory formation after mild COVID-19. TCRdb used MiXCR to reprocess the 5' RACE reads, holding one entry per CDR3 protein. The data show roughly 200,000 distinct CDR3 sequences, over 9.5% seen once. Sequencing was done on a sample of PBMCs or a T cell subset sorted from them (not recorded which). The origin of the receptors is a young man who had mild COVID-19 (a few samples of this study predate the infection). Cell type and time point are not known.

The chain employs TRBV27 and TRBJ2-3, with D perhaps TRBD1 (8 bases). Trimming shortened V by 4 bases and J by 2 bases, and 19 bases separated the two germline ends. Germline-derived CDR1 and CDR2 are MNHEY and SMNVEV (reference sequence). This CDR3 has 17 amino acids. CDR3 in amino acids: CASSSTYRGGNTDTQYF. CDR3 in DNA: TGTGCCAGCAGTTCGACCTACAGGGGGGGGAACACAGATACGCAGTATTTT.

This clonotype turned up a few times. V gene TRBV7-9 combines with J gene TRBJ1-6, with TRBD1 matching 9 bases. Germline V lookup: CDR1 SEHNR, CDR2 FQNEAQ (reference sequence). This CDR3 region has 14 residues. With V trimmed by 6 bases and J by 10 bases, 7 bases remained unmatched. The DNA of the CDR3 is TGTGCCAGCAGGCCAACAGGGGGCCTCTCACCCCTCCACTTT. It yields the protein CASRPTGGLSPLHF.

V and J are TRBV10-3 and TRBJ2-5; the match to TRBD2 covers 7 bases. The CDR3 runs 14 residues. Trimming removed 6 bases from V and 2 bases from J; junction bases left unmatched: 6. The germline CDR1 and CDR2 sequences are ENHRY and SYGVKD. CDR3 nucleotide sequence: TGTGCCATCAGGGGCCGGGAGGCGCAAGAGACCCAGTACTTC. Protein product: CAIRGREAQETQYF.

The chain has TRBV29-1 and TRBJ2-5; 10 positions match TRBD1. Per the germline V gene, CDR1 is SQVTM and CDR2 is ANQGSEA. Trimming took 5 bases from V and 4 from J; bases not matched to a gene: 16. The CDR3 contains 17 residues. The DNA for the CDR3 is TGCAGCGTTCTCCCGGGACAGGGGACGTGGGTAAGAGAGACCCAGTACTTC. This translates into CSVLPGQGTWVRETQYF.

This clonotype was seen a handful of times. This rearrangement joins TRBV24-1 to TRBJ2-1; the D is unclear. The CDR3 loop spans 13 amino acids. Germline V gives CDR1 KGHDR, CDR2 SFDVKD. Trimming shortened V by 0 bases and J by 7 bases, and 6 bases separated the two germline ends. The CDR3 here is CATSDLVPNEQFF. CDR3 sequence (DNA): TGTGCCACCAGTGATTTGGTCCCTAATGAGCAGTTCTTC.

The rearrangement uses TRBV5-1 and TRBJ2-5; D not resolved. This CDR3 comprises 16 residues. CDR1 SGHRS and CDR2 YFSETQ come from the germline V gene. V was shortened by 0 bases and J by 5 bases, with 17 bases between the two germline ends. The CDR3 is CASSLAVPRSKETQYF. CDR3 in DNA: TGCGCCAGCAGCTTGGCCGTGCCTAGAAGTAAGGAGACCCAGTACTTC.

There are many counts of this clonotype. V is TRBV5-1 and J is TRBJ2-1; D is unresolved. The germline V gene has CDR1 SGHRS and CDR2 YFSETQ. Deletions cut 0 bases from V and 8 bases from J, with 12 bases between. This CDR3 has 14 residues. In DNA form, the CDR3 reads TGCGCCAGCAGCTTGGCCCGTACGTCCGATGAGCAGTTCTTC. It is translated as CASSLARTSDEQFF.

This clonotype has more than one count but fewer than ten. The chain links TRBV2 to TRBJ2-3; D not resolved. CDR1 is SNHLY and CDR2 is FYNNEI in the germline V gene. Trimming shortened V by 4 bases and J by 0 bases, and 14 bases separated the two germline ends. This CDR3 has 16 amino acids. This CDR3 is CASSVNRKTSTDTQYF. Here the CDR3 DNA reads TGTGCCAGCAGTGTTAACCGTAAAACTAGCACAGATACGCAGTATTTT. Together with reference TRBV2 and TRBJ2-3, the CDR3 gives the full variable domain: EPEVTQTPSHQVTQMGQEVILRCVPISNHLYFYWYRQILGQKVEFLVSFYNNEISEKSEIFDDQFSVERPDGSNFTLKIRSTKLEDSAMYFCASSVNRKTSTDTQYFGPGTRLTVL.

The chain uses TRBV6-1 and TRBJ2-4, with a tentative D call TRBD1 (6 bases). V lost 6 bases and J lost 0, with 12 bases in between. Germline V gives CDR1 MNHNS, CDR2 SASEGT. This CDR3 is built from 15 residues. CDR3: CASRRTGLAKNIQYF. In DNA, the CDR3 is TGTGCCAGCAGAAGAACAGGGTTAGCCAAAAACATTCAGTACTTC.

The chain couples TRBV7-9 to TRBJ1-6; the D is unclear. CDR1 is SEHNR, CDR2 FQNEAQ, per germline (reference sequence). The ends were cut back, 3 bases at V and 9 bases at J, with 12 bases in the middle. The CDR3 sequence is 14 residues long. The CDR3 DNA reads TGTGCCAGCAGCTTTGGCAGCCCTGGTTCACCCCTCCACTTT. Translated, it gives CASSFGSPGSPLHF.

This clonotype was counted a few times. The junction departs from the called germline gene at one end, perhaps through a read error. This chain joins TRBV9 and TRBJ2-1; 11 nucleotides line up with TRBD2. CDR3 size: 16 residues. The V gene's germline CDR1 is SGDLS and CDR2 YYNGEE. The CDR3 DNA reads TGTGCCAGCAACGTAGCGGGGGGGCGTCAGTCTGATGAGCAGTTCTTC. Translation gives CASNVAGGRQSDEQFF.

The CDR3 coding sequence is TGTGCCAGCCAGCCACAAGCGGGGGGGAACGAGCAGTACTTC. It codes for CASQPQAGGNEQYF. This rearrangement joins TRBV12-3 or TRBV12-4 to TRBJ2-7, with TRBD2 identical over 10 bases. V was clipped by 8 bases and J by 5 bases; unmatched bases: 9. The CDR3 is 14 amino acids.

This chain links TRBV5-1 with TRBJ2-3; no firm D call. Trimming left V 3 bases short and J 5 bases short, with 13 bases between. Per germline, CDR1 SGHRS and CDR2 YFSETQ. The CDR3 is 14 residues long. CDR3 loop: CASSSYEKGDTQYF. Written as DNA, the CDR3 is TGCGCCAGCAGCTCCTATGAAAAGGGAGATACGCAGTATTTT.

This chain connects TRBV5-1 to TRBJ1-5, with D hard to call. The CDR3 runs to 14 residues. Germline-derived CDR1 and CDR2 are SGHRS and YFSETQ. Trimming pared 0 bases from V and 6 bases from J, leaving 10 bases between. The CDR3 DNA reads as TGCGCCAGCAGCTTGGAACCGGGAAGTCAGCCCCAGCATTTT. It translates to CASSLEPGSQPQHF.

The V gene is TRBV7-2, the J gene TRBJ2-2, with 7 bases identical to TRBD2. Germline CDR1 SGHTA, CDR2 FQGNSA. V lost 6 bases, J lost 2 bases, and 9 bases stayed unmatched. The CDR3 contains 16 residues. This CDR3 is CASSQYGGTNTGELFF. Written as DNA, the CDR3 is TGTGCCAGCAGTCAATACGGGGGGACTAACACCGGGGAGCTGTTTTTT.

This chain connects TRBV6-5 to TRBJ2-2; D is possibly TRBD2 (5 bases). CDR1 and CDR2 (germline): MNHEY, SVGAGI. The CDR3 loop spans 14 amino acids. Between the trimmed V and J ends, which lost 3 bases and 7 bases, there was a span of 12 bases. In DNA, the CDR3 is TGTGCCAGCAGTTATTCGGGATTCGGCGGGGAGCTGTTTTTT. This codes for CASSYSGFGGELFF.

This clonotype was observed a handful of times. The chain joins TRBV5-5 to TRBJ1-2, with a possible D match to TRBD1 (6 bases). The V and J ends lost 0 bases and 8 bases respectively, with 14 bases between them. CDR3 length equals 14 residues. Germline CDR1 reads SGHKS; CDR2 reads YYEKEE (reference sequence). DNA of the CDR3: TGTGCCAGCAGCTTGGGGACAGTCCCTAAAGGCTACACCTTC. It is translated as CASSLGTVPKGYTF.

This clonotype occurred a few times. As DNA, the CDR3 is TGTGCCAGCAGTGGGTCAGGTCAGCCCCAGCATTTT. Its protein is CASSGSGQPQHF. The V and J genes are TRBV6-6 and TRBJ1-5; no firm D call. This CDR3 comprises 12 residues. CDR1 and CDR2 (germline): MNHNY, SVGAGI (reference sequence). V was shortened by 5 bases and J by 6 bases, with 8 bases between the two germline ends.

This clonotype occurred a few times. The chain recombines TRBV7-3 with TRBJ2-3; no clear D gene. From germline, CDR1 is SGHTA and CDR2 FQGTGA. Trimming shortened V by 5 bases and J by 2 bases, and 8 bases separated the two germline ends. This CDR3 region has 13 residues. CDR3 nucleotides: TGTGCCAGCAGCCCCCCCCACACAGATACGCAGTATTTT. Protein sequence: CASSPPHTDTQYF. The full variable domain, completed using reference TRBV7-3 and TRBJ2-3, is GAGVSQTPSNKVTEKGKYVELRCDPISGHTALYWYRQSLGQGPEFLIYFQGTGAADDSGLPNDRFFAVRPEGSVSTLKIQRTERGDSAVYLCASSPPHTDTQYFGPGTRLTVL.

This clonotype was counted a few times. The CDR3 loop is CASSLSEGARGYTF. In DNA, the CDR3 is TGTGCCAGCAGTTTAAGTGAGGGGGCCCGGGGCTACACCTTC. This rearrangement joins TRBV12-3 or TRBV12-4 to TRBJ1-2, with 7 bases fitting TRBD1. The V gene end was trimmed by 2 bases and the J gene end by 8 bases; junction bases not matched to a gene: 8. The CDR3 covers 14 residues.

This clonotype was counted many times. This chain connects TRBV4-3 to TRBJ1-5; D remains unclear. The ends were cut back, 0 bases at V and 0 bases at J, with 3 bases in the middle. Looked up from germline, CDR1 is LGHNA and CDR2 is YSLEER. The length of the CDR3 is 14 residues. The CDR3, as DNA: TGCGCCAGCAGCCAAGATCTTAGCAATCAGCCCCAGCATTTT. Encoded protein: CASSQDLSNQPQHF.

V gene TRBV21-1 combines with J gene TRBJ2-4; the D segment call TRBD1 is taken from the table without a DNA check. TRBV21-1 is classified as a pseudogene. The CDR3 is 16 amino acids. The CDR3 nucleotides read TGTGCCAGCAGCATATGCGGGGACGGAGCCAAAAACATTCAGTACTTC. It translates to CASSICGDGAKNIQYF.

In its sample, this clonotype was seen many times. The V and J genes are TRBV7-2 and TRBJ2-7, with TRBD2 matching over 8 bases. The CDR3 contains 15 residues. The V segment lost 1 base and the J segment 2 bases; nucleotides outside the gene matches: 4. Germline CDR1 is SGHTA and CDR2 is FQGNSA. The DNA of the CDR3 is TGTGCCAGCAGCTTAGGAGTCGGGGGGGCCTACGAGCAGTACTTC. Protein: CASSLGVGGAYEQYF.

This clonotype was detected many times. This rearrangement joins TRBV7-2 to TRBJ1-1; D may be TRBD1 (6 bases). Trimming shortened V by 5 bases and J by 0 bases, and 10 bases separated the two germline ends. Germline values: CDR1 SGHTA, CDR2 FQGNSA. The CDR3 sequence is 14 residues long. The CDR3 region has the DNA TGTGCCAGCAGCCCGGGACACCTGAACACTGAAGCTTTCTTT. Protein sequence: CASSPGHLNTEAFF. The variable domain in full, completed from reference TRBV7-2 and TRBJ1-1, reads GAGVSQSPSNKVTEKGKDVELRCDPISGHTALYWYRQSLGQGLEFLIYFQGNSAPDKSGLPSDRFSAERTGGSVSTLTIQRTQQEDSAVYLCASSPGHLNTEAFFGQGTRLTVV.

In its sample, this clonotype was seen a few times. The V and J genes are TRBV18 and TRBJ1-6; 7 nucleotides match TRBD1. The ends lost 4 bases at V and 5 bases at J; junction bases unmatched: 2. Germline V gene lookup returns CDR1 KGHSH and CDR2 LQKENI. CDR3 length: 14 residues. The CDR3 protein is CASSRTGDNSPLHF. The CDR3 bases are TGTGCCAGCTCACGAACAGGGGATAATTCACCCCTCCACTTT.

This clonotype was counted between two and nine times. The chain uses TRBV27 and TRBJ1-5, with 8 bases that match TRBD1. This CDR3 is 13 amino acids long. Germline assignment: CDR1 MNHEY and CDR2 SMNVEV (reference sequence). The junction had 7 bases not matched to a gene; V was cut back by 4 bases and J by 11 bases. CDR3 protein: CASSSRTGWAQHF. Written as DNA, the CDR3 is TGTGCCAGCAGTTCCCGGACAGGGTGGGCCCAGCATTTT.

The genes are TRBV6-1 and TRBJ1-3; perhaps TRBD1 as D (5 bases). Germline values: CDR1 MNHNS, CDR2 SASEGT. The germline V and J ends were trimmed by 0 bases and 0 bases, with 12 bases remaining between them. The CDR3 contains 17 residues. The CDR3 here is CASSEAVQGSSGNTIYF. CDR3 nucleotides: TGTGCCAGCAGTGAAGCAGTTCAGGGAAGCTCTGGAAACACCATATATTTT.